Below are 15 T cell receptor beta chains sequenced from a single sample in a study of blood T cells in healthy people across ages. Together with a sample-barcoded 5' primer, a J-beta primer mix was included in a second PCR lasting 7 to 11 cycles. TCRdb re-called the 5' RACE reads with MiXCR, one entry per CDR3 protein. The table shows under 700,000 distinct CDR3 sequences, with more than 20% occurring only once. These same records also appear under a second study, on T cells of mothers and their children.

Source material: blood. Receptors were obtained from a boy between 5 and 17 years old in good health.

V gene TRBV12-3 or TRBV12-4 combines with J gene TRBJ2-1; TRBD2 matches at 9 bases. Trimming cost V 5 bases and J 6 bases; bases outside gene matches: 11. This CDR3 spans 16 amino acids. The CDR3 spells CASSTRVGGRANEQFF. The DNA of the CDR3 is TGTGCCAGCAGTACCCGAGTTGGCGGGAGGGCCAATGAGCAGTTCTTC.

The chain is built from TRBV20-1 and TRBJ2-7; weak D call: TRBD1 (6 bases). This CDR3 spans 15 amino acids. Germline V gives CDR1 DFQATT, CDR2 SNEGSKA (reference sequence). The CDR3: CSADNRVGVSYEQYF. CDR3 sequence (DNA): TGCAGCGCTGACAACAGGGTAGGGGTCTCCTACGAGCAGTACTTC.

This clonotype has at least ten counts. CDR3 residues: CASSLQRGPVQTQYF. DNA of the CDR3: TGTGCCAGCAGTCTTCAGCGGGGGCCTGTTCAGACCCAGTACTTC. V gene TRBV6-5 combines with J gene TRBJ2-5; 8 bases match TRBD2. The CDR3 contains 15 residues. The germline V gene encodes CDR1 MNHEY and CDR2 SVGAGI. V gave up 5 bases and J gave up 6 bases; unmatched junction bases: 11.

This clonotype was picked up a small number of times. The chain couples TRBV12-3 or TRBV12-4 to TRBJ2-3; 8 nucleotides agree with TRBD2. This CDR3 has 14 residues. V trimming: 6 bases; J trimming: 2 bases; junction bases outside the gene matches: 4. CDR3 nucleotide sequence: TGTGCCAGCAGGACGGGGGGGGTCACAGATACGCAGTATTTT. Protein: CASRTGGVTDTQYF.

The rearrangement links TRBV18 to TRBJ2-6; possibly TRBD1 or TRBD2 for D (5 bases each). Per the germline V gene, CDR1 is KGHSH and CDR2 is LQKENI. The CDR3 covers 16 residues. Trimming removed 1 base at V and 2 bases at J, with 9 bases between. The CDR3 is CASSPQGRAGANVLTF. CDR3 DNA sequence: TGTGCCAGCTCACCACAGGGGCGGGCTGGGGCCAACGTCCTGACTTTC.

This clonotype was counted ten times or more. The rearrangement joins TRBV7-3 to TRBJ2-1; TRBD2 agrees at 10 bases. There are 14 residues in the CDR3. Germline lookup yields CDR1 SGHTA and CDR2 FQGTGA. V lost 5 bases, J lost 7 bases, and 5 bases stayed unmatched. The CDR3 nucleotides read TGTGCCAGCAGCCCGGGACTAGCGTGGAATGAGCAGTTCTTC. Amino acid sequence: CASSPGLAWNEQFF. The full variable domain, its missing parts supplied by reference TRBV7-3 and TRBJ2-1, is GAGVSQTPSNKVTEKGKYVELRCDPISGHTALYWYRQSLGQGPEFLIYFQGTGAADDSGLPNDRFFAVRPEGSVSTLKIQRTERGDSAVYLCASSPGLAWNEQFFGPGTRLTVL.

The chain has TRBV4-1 and TRBJ1-2; tentative D call: TRBD1 (5 bases). The CDR3 is 17 amino acids. CDR1 MGHRA and CDR2 YSYEKL come from the germline V gene. With 0 bases removed from V and 1 base from J, the gap between germline ends came to 15 bases. The CDR3 region is CASSQDWQGLLNYGYTF. DNA of the CDR3: TGCGCCAGCAGCCAAGATTGGCAGGGCCTCCTTAACTATGGCTACACCTTC.

This chain uses TRBV11-2 with TRBJ2-5; 7 bases align to TRBD2. J was trimmed by 3 bases and V by 3 bases; bases with no gene match: 10. Germline V gene lookup returns CDR1 SGHAT and CDR2 FQNNGV. The CDR3 is 16 residues long. CDR3 sequence reads: CASSFTGGPREETQYF. CDR3 coding DNA: TGTGCCAGCAGCTTCACGGGAGGACCCCGAGAAGAGACCCAGTACTTC.

This clonotype was seen at least ten times. The rearrangement links TRBV7-8 to TRBJ2-7; D is possibly TRBD1 (6 bases). Germline V gives CDR1 SGHVS, CDR2 FQNEAQ. Trimming pared 5 bases from V and 6 bases from J, leaving 11 bases between. The CDR3 is 12 residues long. CDR3 loop: CASSPGEGEQYF. Here the CDR3 DNA reads TGTGCCAGCAGCCCAGGGGAAGGCGAGCAGTACTTC.

The chain joins TRBV30 to TRBJ2-7, with D perhaps TRBD2 (5 bases). The length of the CDR3 is 12 residues. Germline assignment: CDR1 GTSNPN and CDR2 SVGIG (reference sequence). Between the trimmed V and J ends, which lost 3 bases and 3 bases, there was a span of 9 bases. The CDR3 loop is CAWSGVGYEQYF. CDR3 nucleotides: TGTGCCTGGAGCGGGGTCGGCTACGAGCAGTACTTC.

The V call is TRBV28, the J call TRBJ2-4; maybe TRBD2 (6 bases). CDR1 and CDR2 (germline): MDHEN, SYDVKM. The CDR3 extends over 15 amino acids. Trimming left V 5 bases short and J 1 base short, with 12 bases between. CDR3 sequence: CASSLLGTAKNIQYF. The CDR3 DNA reads TGTGCCAGCAGTCTCCTCGGGACTGCCAAAAACATTCAGTACTTC.

This clonotype was seen only a few times. CDR3 sequence: CSASKGRQVANEAFF. The CDR3 DNA sequence: TGCAGTGCTAGTAAGGGTAGGCAGGTGGCCAATGAAGCTTTCTTT. The chain couples TRBV20-1 to TRBJ1-1; no reliable D call. The ends were cut back, 3 bases at V and 7 bases at J, with 21 bases in the middle. CDR1 and CDR2 from the germline V gene are DFQATT and SNEGSKA (reference sequence). This CDR3 has 15 amino acids.

The V call is TRBV5-5, the J call TRBJ2-7; perhaps TRBD1 as D (6 bases). CDR1 and CDR2 (germline): SGHKS, YYEKEE (reference sequence). The CDR3 totals 14 residues. V was trimmed by 1 base and J by 3 bases, leaving 11 bases between them. The CDR3 DNA reads TGTGCCAGCAGCTTGTCTACAGGGTACTACGAGCAGTACTTC. Protein sequence: CASSLSTGYYEQYF.

This clonotype was seen more than once but under ten times. The chain has TRBV9 and TRBJ2-2; D remains ambiguous. Deletions cut 0 bases from V and 0 bases from J, with 9 bases between. The CDR3 is 16 amino acids. Germline V lookup: CDR1 SGDLS, CDR2 YYNGEE. The CDR3 nucleotides read TGTGCCAGCAGCGTAGTGATGGGTTCGAACACCGGGGAGCTGTTTTTT. Translating it yields CASSVVMGSNTGELFF.

The sample holds a few counts of this clonotype. One junction end disagrees with the germline gene, perhaps due to a read error. J is TRBJ1-2 and V is TRBV9; D is ambiguous. This CDR3 is built from 16 residues. CDR1 and CDR2 (germline): SGDLS, YYNGEE. The CDR3 DNA is TGTGTCAGCAGCGTAGGAGCAGGAGAGGACAACTATGGCTACACCTTC. This sequence encodes CVSSVGAGEDNYGYTF.